This T cell receptor (beta chain) came from a study of T cell repertoires in cytomegalovirus infection. TCRdb re-called the reads through MiXCR, storing one row per CDR3 protein. The sample has approximately 750,000 distinct CDR3 sequences, 35% to 45% seen once. The CDR3 runs 14 residues. The germline gives CDR1 DFQATT, CDR2 SNEGSKA (reference sequence). V was clipped by 6 bases and J by 4 bases, with 13 bases between them. The V call is TRBV20-1, the J call TRBJ2-6; a weak D match, TRBD1 (6 bases). The clonotype was recovered from a human donor in good health (CMV status not recorded). Some clones in this sample may be carry-over from other donors' samples. The source material was PBMCs. In nucleotides, the CDR3 is TGCAGTGCAGGGGGACGGGCCGGGGCCAACGTCCTGACTTTC. Translating gives CSAGGRAGANVLTF.